The source of this T cell receptor (beta chain) is a study of PD-L1 blockade in urothelial cancer. This CDR3 has 15 amino acids. J gave up 9 bases and V 4 bases, and 10 bases lay outside the gene matches. CDR1 is SGHNT, CDR2 YYREEE, per germline (reference sequence). The repertoire was sequenced with immunoSEQ multiplex PCR; TCRdb's copy has only in-frame clones and lacks some. The repertoire includes 45,000 to 60,000 clones, 70% to 90% of them detected once, and roughly 8.2% sits in the top ten. The sequencing here drew on PBMCs, taken around atezolizumab (anti-PD-L1) treatment. The origin of this receptor is a man in his fifties or sixties with urothelial cancer. This rearrangement joins TRBV5-4 to TRBJ2-5; 12 nucleotides line up with TRBD1. CDR3 bases: TGTGCCAGCAGCGAGGGACAGGGGGCGGGCCTTGCCCAGTACTTC. This gives the protein CASSEGQGAGLAQYF. The whole variable domain, remainder taken from reference TRBV5-4 and TRBJ2-5, is ETGVTQSPTHLIKTRGQQVTLRCSSQSGHNTVSWYQQALGQGPQFIFQYYREEENGRGNFPPRFSGLQFPNYSSELNVNALELDDSALYLCASSEGQGAGLAQYFGPGTRLLVL.